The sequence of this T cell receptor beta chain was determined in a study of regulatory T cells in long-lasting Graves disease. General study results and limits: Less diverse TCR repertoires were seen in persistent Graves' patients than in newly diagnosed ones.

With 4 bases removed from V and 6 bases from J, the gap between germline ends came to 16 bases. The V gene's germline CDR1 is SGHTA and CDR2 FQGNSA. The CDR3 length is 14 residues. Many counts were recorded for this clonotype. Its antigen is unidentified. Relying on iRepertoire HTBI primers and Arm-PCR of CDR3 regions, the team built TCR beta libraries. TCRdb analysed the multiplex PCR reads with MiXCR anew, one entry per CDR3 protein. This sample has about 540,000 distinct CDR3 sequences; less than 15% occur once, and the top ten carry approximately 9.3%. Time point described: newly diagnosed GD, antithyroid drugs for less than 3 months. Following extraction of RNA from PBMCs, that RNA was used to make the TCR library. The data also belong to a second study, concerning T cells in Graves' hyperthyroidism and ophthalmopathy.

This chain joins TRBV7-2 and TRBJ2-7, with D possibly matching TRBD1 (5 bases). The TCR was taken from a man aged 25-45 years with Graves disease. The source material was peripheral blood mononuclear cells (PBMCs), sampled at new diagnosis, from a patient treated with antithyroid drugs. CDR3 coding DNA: TGTGCCAGCAGCTCTGGTAAAGGGCAGGGCGAGCAGTACTTC. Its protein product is CASSSGKGQGEQYF.